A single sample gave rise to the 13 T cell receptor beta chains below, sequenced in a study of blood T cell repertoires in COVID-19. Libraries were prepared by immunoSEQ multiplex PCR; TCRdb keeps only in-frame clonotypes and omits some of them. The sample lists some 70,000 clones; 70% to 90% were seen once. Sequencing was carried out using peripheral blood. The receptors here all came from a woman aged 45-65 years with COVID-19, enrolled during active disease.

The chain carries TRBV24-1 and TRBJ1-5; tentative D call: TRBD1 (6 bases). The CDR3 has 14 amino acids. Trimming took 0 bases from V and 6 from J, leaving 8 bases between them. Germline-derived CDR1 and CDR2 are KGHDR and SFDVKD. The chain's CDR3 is CATSDLSGAQPQHF. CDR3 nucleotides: TGTGCCACCAGTGATTTGTCAGGGGCTCAGCCCCAGCATTTT.

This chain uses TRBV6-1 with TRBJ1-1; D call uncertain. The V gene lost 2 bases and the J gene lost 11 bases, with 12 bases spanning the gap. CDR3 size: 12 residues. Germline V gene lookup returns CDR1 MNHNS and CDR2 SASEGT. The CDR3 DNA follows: TGTGCCAGCAGTGAACCGGGAGTTGGGGCTTTCTTT. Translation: CASSEPGVGAFF.

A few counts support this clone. CDR3 loop: CASKRESTDTQYF. The CDR3 DNA sequence: TGTGCCAGCAAGCGGGAGAGCACAGATACGCAGTATTTT. The V and J genes are TRBV2 and TRBJ2-3; TRBD2 agrees at 8 bases. Unmatched junction bases numbered 0, after V lost 7 bases and J lost 0 bases. CDR1 and CDR2 (germline): SNHLY, FYNNEI. CDR3 length equals 13 residues.

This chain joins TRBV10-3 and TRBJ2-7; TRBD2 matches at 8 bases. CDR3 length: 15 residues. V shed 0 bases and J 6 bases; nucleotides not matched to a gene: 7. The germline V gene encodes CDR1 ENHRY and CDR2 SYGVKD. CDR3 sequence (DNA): TGTGCCATCAGTGAGTCGGGGACTAGTATTTCCGAGCAGTACTTC. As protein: CAISESGTSISEQYF.

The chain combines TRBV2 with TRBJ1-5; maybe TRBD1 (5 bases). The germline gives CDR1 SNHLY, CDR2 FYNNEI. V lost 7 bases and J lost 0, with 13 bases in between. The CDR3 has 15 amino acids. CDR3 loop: CASTRGMSSNQPQHF. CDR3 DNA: TGTGCCAGCACCCGGGGGATGTCTAGCAATCAGCCCCAGCATTTT.

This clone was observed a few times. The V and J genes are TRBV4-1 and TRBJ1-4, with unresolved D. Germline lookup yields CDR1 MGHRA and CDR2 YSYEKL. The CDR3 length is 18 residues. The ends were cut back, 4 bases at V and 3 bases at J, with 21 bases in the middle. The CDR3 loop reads CASSPLRPQERSNEKLFF. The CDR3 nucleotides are TGCGCCAGCAGCCCCCTTAGGCCTCAGGAAAGGTCTAATGAAAAACTGTTTTTT.

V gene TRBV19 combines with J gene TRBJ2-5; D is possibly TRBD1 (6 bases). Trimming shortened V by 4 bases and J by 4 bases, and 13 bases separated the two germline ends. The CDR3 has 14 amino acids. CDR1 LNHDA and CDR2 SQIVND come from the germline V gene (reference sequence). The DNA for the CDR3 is TGTGCCAGTAGTACCTCGGACAGCCTAGAGACCCAGTACTTC. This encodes CASSTSDSLETQYF.

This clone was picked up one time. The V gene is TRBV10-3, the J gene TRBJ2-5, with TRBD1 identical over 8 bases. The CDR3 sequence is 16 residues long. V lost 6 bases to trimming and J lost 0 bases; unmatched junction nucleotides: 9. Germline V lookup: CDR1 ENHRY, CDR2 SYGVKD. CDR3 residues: CAISPRDRPHQETQYF. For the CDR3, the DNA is TGTGCCATCAGCCCCAGGGACAGGCCTCACCAAGAGACCCAGTACTTC.

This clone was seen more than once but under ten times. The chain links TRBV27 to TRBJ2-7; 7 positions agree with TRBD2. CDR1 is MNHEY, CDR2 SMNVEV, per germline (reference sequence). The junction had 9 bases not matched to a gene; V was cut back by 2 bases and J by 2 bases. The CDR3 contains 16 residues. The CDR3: CASSLRGIGGAYEQYF. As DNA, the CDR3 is TGTGCCAGCAGTTTAAGGGGTATTGGGGGGGCCTACGAGCAGTACTTC.

The CDR3 DNA follows: TGTGCCACCAGTGATTTGGCTCGGGGTGAGCAGTTCTTC. Translated: CATSDLARGEQFF. This rearrangement joins TRBV24-1 to TRBJ2-1, with D perhaps matching TRBD2 (5 bases). Trimming removed 0 bases from V and 9 bases from J, with 8 bases in between. This CDR3 spans 13 amino acids. The germline V gene has CDR1 KGHDR and CDR2 SFDVKD.

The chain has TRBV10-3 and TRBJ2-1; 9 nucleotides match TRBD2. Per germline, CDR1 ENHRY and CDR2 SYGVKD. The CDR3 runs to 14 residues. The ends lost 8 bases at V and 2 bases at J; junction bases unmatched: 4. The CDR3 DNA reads TGTGCCATCCTGCGGGAGGGGGCCTACAATGAGCAGTTCTTC. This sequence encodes CAILREGAYNEQFF.

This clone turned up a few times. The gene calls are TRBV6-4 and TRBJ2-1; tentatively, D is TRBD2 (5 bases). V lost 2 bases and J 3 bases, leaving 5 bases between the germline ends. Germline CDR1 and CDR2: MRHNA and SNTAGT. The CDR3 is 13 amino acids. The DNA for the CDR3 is TGTGCCAGCAGTGACGGGAGCTACAATGAGCAGTTCTTC. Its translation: CASSDGSYNEQFF.

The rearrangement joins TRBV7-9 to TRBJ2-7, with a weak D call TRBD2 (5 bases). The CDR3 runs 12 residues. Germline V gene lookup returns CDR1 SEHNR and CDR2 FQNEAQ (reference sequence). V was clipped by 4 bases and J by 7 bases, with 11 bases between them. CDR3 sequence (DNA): TGTGCCAGCAGCTCGGACTCATGGGAGCAGTACTTC. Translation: CASSSDSWEQYF.